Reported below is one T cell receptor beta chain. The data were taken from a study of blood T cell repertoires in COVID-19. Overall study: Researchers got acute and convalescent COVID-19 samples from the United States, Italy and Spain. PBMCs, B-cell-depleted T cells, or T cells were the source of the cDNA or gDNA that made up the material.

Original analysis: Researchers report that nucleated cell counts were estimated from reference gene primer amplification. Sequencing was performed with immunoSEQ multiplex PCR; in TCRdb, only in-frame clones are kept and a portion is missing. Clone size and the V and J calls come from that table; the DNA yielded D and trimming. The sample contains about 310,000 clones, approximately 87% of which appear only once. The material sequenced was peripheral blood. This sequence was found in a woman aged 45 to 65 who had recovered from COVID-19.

The CDR3 nucleotides are TGTGCCATCAGTGAGTCGCTCGGGACATCATATAGCAATCAGCCCCAGCATTTT. Translated, it gives CAISESLGTSYSNQPQHF. The gene calls are TRBV10-3 and TRBJ1-5; maybe TRBD1 (6 bases). The germline V and J ends were trimmed by 0 bases and 0 bases, with 15 bases remaining between them. The germline gives CDR1 ENHRY, CDR2 SYGVKD. The length of the CDR3 is 18 residues.